This TCR beta chain was identified during a study of T cell responses to AZD1222 COVID-19 vaccine. The germline gives CDR1 LGHNA, CDR2 YSLEER. The CDR3 spans 18 residues. V lost 0 bases, J lost 3 bases, and 12 bases stayed unmatched. TCRdb's copy holds only in-frame clones and misses some; the assay was immunoSEQ multiplex PCR. The sample has around 160,000 clones; around 93% are singletons. Overall study findings and caveats: Across spike, vaccine-associated CD4 TCRs were found, dominant at 160-218 and 743-854. White British people made up most donors, females outnumbered males, and clonal diversity was possibly underestimated. It was only after the peak T cell response that any repertoires were sampled. Nearly half of unique spike-specific TCRs reportedly avoided B.1.351 and B.1.1.7 mutated regions.

Details on this clone: Its antigen remains unknown.

This sample comprised peripheral blood, obtained 28 days after the second AZD1222 dose. The TCR originated in an adult who received the AZD1222 COVID-19 vaccine. This chain uses TRBV4-3 with TRBJ2-7; 9 bases are shared with TRBD2. In DNA, the CDR3 is TGCGCCAGCAGCCAAGATAGGGTAATTCCTAGCGGGGTCTACGAGCAGTACTTC. Protein sequence: CASSQDRVIPSGVYEQYF.